This T cell receptor beta chain was observed in a study of cytomegalovirus exposure and HLA in healthy donors. Germline trimming cut 1 base from V and 11 bases from J; bases unmatched to any gene: 9. CDR3 length equals 14 residues. Germline V CDR1 and CDR2: LNHDA, SQIVND (reference sequence). Study-level points and caveats: Segments of the TCR beta V type were, in most cases, productive about 87% or about 30% of the time in an earlier analysis. Of the V segments, some could not be distinguished, including TRBV6-2 and TRBV6-3, and were excluded.

As to this clone: Its antigen is undetermined.

PCR employed 60 Vbeta and 13 Jbeta primers. TCRdb's copy holds only in-frame clones and misses some; the assay was immunoSEQ multiplex PCR. This table has over 100,000 clones, 65% to 75% appearing once. Sequencing input: PBMCs. The sequence came from a man younger than 40 in good health and CMV-seropositive. The chain is built from TRBV19 and TRBJ2-5; 8 nucleotides agree with TRBD1. This chain's CDR3 is CASSIAGGPREQYF. The CDR3 region has the DNA TGTGCCAGTAGTATAGCAGGGGGCCCTCGAGAGCAGTACTTC.